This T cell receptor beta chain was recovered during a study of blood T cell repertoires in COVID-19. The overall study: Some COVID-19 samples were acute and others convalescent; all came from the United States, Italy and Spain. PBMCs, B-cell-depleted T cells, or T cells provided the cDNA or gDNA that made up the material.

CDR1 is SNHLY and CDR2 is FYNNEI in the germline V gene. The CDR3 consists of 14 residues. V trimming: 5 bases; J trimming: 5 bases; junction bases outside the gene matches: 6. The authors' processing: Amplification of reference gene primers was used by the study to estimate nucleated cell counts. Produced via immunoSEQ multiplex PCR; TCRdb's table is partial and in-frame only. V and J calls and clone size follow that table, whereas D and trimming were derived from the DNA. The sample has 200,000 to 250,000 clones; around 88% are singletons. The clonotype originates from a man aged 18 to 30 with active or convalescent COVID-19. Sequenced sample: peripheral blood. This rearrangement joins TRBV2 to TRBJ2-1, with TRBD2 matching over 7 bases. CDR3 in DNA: TGTGCCAGCAGTTCCGGGACTATCGACAATGAGCAGTTCTTC. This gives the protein CASSSGTIDNEQFF.